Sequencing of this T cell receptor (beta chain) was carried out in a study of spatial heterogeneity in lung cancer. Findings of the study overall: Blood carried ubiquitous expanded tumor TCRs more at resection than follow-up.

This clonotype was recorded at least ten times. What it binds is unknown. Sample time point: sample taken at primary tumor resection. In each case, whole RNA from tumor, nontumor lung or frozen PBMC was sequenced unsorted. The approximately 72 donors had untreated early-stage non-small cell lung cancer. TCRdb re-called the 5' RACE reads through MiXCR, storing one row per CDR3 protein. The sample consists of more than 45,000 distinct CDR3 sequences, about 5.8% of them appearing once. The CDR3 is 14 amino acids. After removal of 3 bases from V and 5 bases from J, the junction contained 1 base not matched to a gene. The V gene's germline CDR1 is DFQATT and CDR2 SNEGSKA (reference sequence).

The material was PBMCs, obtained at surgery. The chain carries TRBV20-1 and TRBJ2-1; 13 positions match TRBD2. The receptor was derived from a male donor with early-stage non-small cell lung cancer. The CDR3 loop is CSARGLAGNNEQFF. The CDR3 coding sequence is TGCAGTGCTAGGGGACTAGCGGGAAACAATGAGCAGTTCTTC.